These 14 T cell receptor beta chains came from one sample sequenced in a study of Graves' ophthalmopathy and Graves' hyperthyroidism. Amplified TCR beta CDR3 regions were obtained using RNA transcripts as template. RT-PCR in the first round used HTBI primers; a second-round multiplex PCR followed. In TCRdb, the multiplex PCR reads were re-called with MiXCR into one record per CDR3 protein. The sample contains 660,000 or so distinct CDR3 sequences, 35% to 50% of which appear only once. Sequencing was performed on peripheral blood. The receptors stem from an adult man with Graves' ophthalmopathy.

This clonotype has a handful of counts. J is TRBJ2-7 and V is TRBV5-6; D is perhaps TRBD2 (6 bases). The germline V and J ends were trimmed by 4 bases and 7 bases, with 12 bases remaining between them. The germline gives CDR1 SGHDT, CDR2 YYEEEE. The CDR3 extends over 12 amino acids. CDR3 region: CASSTGEAEQYF. The DNA for the CDR3 is TGTGCCAGCAGCACTGGGGAGGCTGAGCAGTACTTC. Drawing the rest from reference TRBV5-6 and TRBJ2-7, the complete variable domain is DAGVTQSPTHLIKTRGQQVTLRCSPKSGHDTVSWYQQALGQGPQFIFQYYEEEERQRGNFPDRFSGHQFPNYSSELNVNALLLGDSALYLCASSTGEAEQYFGPGTRLTVT.

In its sample, this clonotype was seen many times. The V gene is TRBV12-3 or TRBV12-4, the J gene TRBJ1-4, with 7 bases matching TRBD1. V shed 4 bases and J 4 bases; nucleotides not matched to a gene: 9. CDR3 length equals 16 residues. The CDR3 is CASSSPPGQRNEKLFF. CDR3 nucleotides: TGTGCCAGCAGTTCTCCACCGGGACAGCGTAATGAAAAACTGTTTTTT.

This clonotype was detected many times. The CDR3 DNA follows: TGTGCCAGCAGCCGGACTAGCGGGTCAGGCGAGCAGTACTTC. Translated, it gives CASSRTSGSGEQYF. The chain couples TRBV7-9 to TRBJ2-7, with TRBD2 matching 11 bases. Germline loops: CDR1 SEHNR, CDR2 FQNEAQ (reference sequence). J gave up 6 bases and V 5 bases, and 6 bases lay outside the gene matches. CDR3 size: 14 residues.

This clonotype has at least ten counts. The rearrangement uses TRBV7-9 and TRBJ1-4; no clear D. The V and J ends lost 3 bases and 0 bases respectively, with 14 bases between them. CDR3 length: 17 residues. Germline CDR1 and CDR2: SEHNR and FQNEAQ (reference sequence). The CDR3 region is CASSLSEHQATNEKLFF. The CDR3 region has the DNA TGTGCCAGCAGCTTGTCGGAGCACCAAGCAACTAATGAAAAACTGTTTTTT.

The chain has TRBV5-1 and TRBJ2-3; D unresolved. Germline V gene lookup returns CDR1 SGHRS and CDR2 YFSETQ. Trimming pared 1 base from V and 4 bases from J, leaving 7 bases between. The CDR3 consists of 13 residues. The CDR3, as DNA: TGCGCCAGCAGCTTGAGCCTTTCAGATACGCAGTATTTT. It yields the protein CASSLSLSDTQYF.

About this clonotype: This may come from a read error, since a much larger clone is one base off. The chain employs TRBV9 and TRBJ2-5; D remains unclear. CDR3 size: 13 residues. Trimming left V 9 bases short and J 3 bases short, with 15 bases between. The V gene's germline CDR1 is SGDLS and CDR2 YYNGEE. CDR3 in amino acids: CANPFENKETQYF. CDR3 nucleotide sequence: TGTGCCAACCCCTTTGAGAATAAAGAGACCCAGTACTTC.

In this sample, this clonotype turned up many times. The V call is TRBV7-8, the J call TRBJ1-4; weak D call: TRBD1 (5 bases). Germline V CDR1 and CDR2: SGHVS, FQNEAQ. The CDR3 is 17 amino acids. Trimming left V 5 bases short and J 6 bases short, with 22 bases between. CDR3 amino acids: CASSPLADSIPDEKLFF. CDR3 nucleotides: TGTGCCAGCAGCCCCCTGGCCGACAGTATTCCTGATGAAAAACTGTTTTTT. Together with reference TRBV7-8 and TRBJ1-4, the CDR3 gives the full variable domain: GAGVSQSPRYKVAKRGQDVALRCDPISGHVSLFWYQQALGQGPEFLTYFQNEAQLDKSGLPSDRFFAERPEGSVSTLKIQRTQQEDSAVYLCASSPLADSIPDEKLFFGSGTQLSVL.

To note about this clonotype: With a much larger clone just one base away, this may be a read error. The chain employs TRBV29-1 and TRBJ1-1; 8 nucleotides match TRBD1. After removal of 3 bases from V and 6 bases from J, the junction contained 0 bases not matched to a gene. The CDR3 sequence is 11 residues long. Germline CDR1 SQVTM, CDR2 ANQGSEA. CDR3 in amino acids: CSVDRGPEAFF. Here the CDR3 DNA reads TGCAGCGTTGACAGGGGGCCTGAAGCTTTCTTT.

This clonotype was detected once. The V gene is TRBV7-9, the J gene TRBJ1-3; D call uncertain. The CDR3 loop spans 15 amino acids. The V end was cut by 3 bases, the J end by 2 bases, with 11 bases between. Germline CDR1 and CDR2: SEHNR and FQNEAQ (reference sequence). CDR3 bases: TGTGCCAGCAGCTTTTTCAGGACGACTGGAAACACCATATATTTT. The encoded protein is CASSFFRTTGNTIYF.

This clonotype turned up a few times. This sequence joins TRBV24-1 and TRBJ2-2; 7 nucleotides agree with TRBD2. The germline CDR1 and CDR2 sequences are KGHDR and SFDVKD. The CDR3 totals 15 residues. The V segment lost 5 bases and the J segment 0 bases; nucleotides outside the gene matches: 2. CDR3 in DNA: TGTGCCACCAGTGCGGCGGGAGCGAACACCGGGGAGCTGTTTTTT. This encodes CATSAAGANTGELFF.

This clonotype was found a few times. The chain joins TRBV11-3 to TRBJ1-1; D is ambiguous. The CDR3 consists of 15 residues. CDR1 and CDR2 (germline): SGHNT, YENEEA. Between the trimmed V and J ends, which lost 5 bases and 7 bases, there was a span of 20 bases. The CDR3 sequence: CASSPNSGQAREAFF. The CDR3 DNA is TGTGCCAGCAGCCCCAATTCGGGTCAGGCTCGTGAAGCTTTCTTT.

CDR3 DNA: TGCAGCGTCTACGACAGGGCCACCTACGAGCAGTACTTC. Protein product: CSVYDRATYEQYF. The chain links TRBV29-1 to TRBJ2-7; TRBD1 agrees at 7 bases. The CDR3 sequence is 13 residues long. V trimming: 6 bases; J trimming: 2 bases; junction bases outside the gene matches: 7. Germline CDR1 reads SQVTM; CDR2 reads ANQGSEA.

The rearrangement uses TRBV25-1 and TRBJ2-2; 11 bases are shared with TRBD2. The trim removed 5 bases at V and 6 bases at J, leaving 5 bases unmatched. From germline, CDR1 is MGHDK and CDR2 SYGVNS. This CDR3 comprises 15 residues. Here the CDR3 DNA reads TGTGCCAGCAGTTTAGCGGGAGGGCCTTCCGGGGAGCTGTTTTTT. The encoded protein is CASSLAGGPSGELFF.

Only a few counts were recorded for this clonotype. The chain combines TRBV6-5 with TRBJ1-1; D perhaps matches TRBD1 (6 bases). V lost 7 bases and J lost 4, with 13 bases in between. In germline, CDR1 is MNHEY, CDR2 SVGAGI. The CDR3 has 13 amino acids. The CDR3 sequence: CASNLEGGTEAFF. CDR3 bases: TGTGCCAGCAACTTGGAGGGGGGCACTGAAGCTTTCTTT.